This passage covers 18 T cell receptor beta chains from one sample sequenced in a study of blood T cell repertoires in COVID-19. The table came from immunoSEQ multiplex PCR; TCRdb's copy has only in-frame clones and leaves some out. The sample includes about 280,000 clones, around 90% of them seen just once. Sequenced material: peripheral blood. These receptors were obtained from a man aged 18 to 30 with active or convalescent COVID-19.

This chain connects TRBV6-2 or TRBV6-3 to TRBJ1-1; unclear D gene. The CDR3 is 14 residues long. V was cut by 2 bases and J by 3 bases, with 10 bases left in between. Germline V gene sequence: CDR1 MNHEY, CDR2 SVGEGT. The CDR3 region is CASSYNGFHTEAFF. In DNA form, the CDR3 reads TGTGCCAGCAGTTACAACGGGTTCCACACTGAAGCTTTCTTT.

This chain joins TRBV9 and TRBJ2-2, with TRBD1 matching over 11 bases. The ends lost 4 bases at V and 4 bases at J; junction bases unmatched: 6. This CDR3 spans 16 amino acids. Germline CDR1 reads SGDLS; CDR2 reads YYNGEE. The DNA for the CDR3 is TGTGCCAGCAGCCCCCCTGGGACAGGGGGCACCGGGGAGCTGTTTTTT. The encoded protein is CASSPPGTGGTGELFF.

The V gene is TRBV7-9, the J gene TRBJ1-1, with a weak D call TRBD1 (6 bases). This CDR3 region has 16 residues. The V and J ends lost 4 bases and 2 bases respectively, with 17 bases between them. Germline lookup yields CDR1 SEHNR and CDR2 FQNEAQ (reference sequence). This chain's CDR3 is CASSSLMTGQNTEAFF. DNA of the CDR3: TGTGCCAGCAGCTCCCTGATGACAGGTCAAAACACTGAAGCTTTCTTT.

This chain uses TRBV9 with TRBJ1-2; D is uncertain. V lost 3 bases and J lost 8, with 20 bases in between. In germline, CDR1 is SGDLS, CDR2 YYNGEE. The CDR3 is made up of 15 amino acids. The CDR3 spells CASSALPDTHSGYTF. CDR3 in DNA: TGTGCCAGCAGCGCCCTTCCAGACACCCACTCAGGCTACACCTTC.

This chain links TRBV19 with TRBJ1-5; 8 bases agree with TRBD1. V gave up 8 bases and J gave up 10 bases; unmatched junction bases: 16. Germline-derived CDR1 and CDR2 are LNHDA and SQIVND (reference sequence). The CDR3 covers 15 residues. The CDR3 sequence is CASGPRTGLFVPQHF. The CDR3, as DNA: TGTGCCAGTGGGCCCCGGACAGGGTTGTTTGTACCCCAGCATTTT.

The table lists this clone with a few counts. The rearrangement links TRBV6-5 to TRBJ2-7, with TRBD1 matching 7 bases. V trimming: 7 bases; J trimming: 0 bases; junction bases outside the gene matches: 3. Germline CDR1 MNHEY, CDR2 SVGAGI. This CDR3 is built from 13 residues. CDR3 loop: CASMGTASYEQYF. The CDR3 region has the DNA TGTGCCAGCATGGGGACAGCCTCCTACGAGCAGTACTTC.

The J gene is TRBJ2-3, the V gene TRBV9; D call uncertain. CDR1 SGDLS and CDR2 YYNGEE come from the germline V gene. This CDR3 contains 15 residues. V lost 1 base, J lost 1 base, and 10 bases lay in between. CDR3 nucleotides: TGTGCCAGCAGCGTAATAGCCTCGGGCACAGATACGCAGTATTTT. Amino acid sequence: CASSVIASGTDTQYF.

This clone has a single count. The chain is built from TRBV5-1 and TRBJ2-7, with D uncertain. Germline CDR1 SGHRS, CDR2 YFSETQ. V was trimmed by 0 bases and J by 4 bases, leaving 11 bases between them. The CDR3 sequence is 14 residues long. The DNA of the CDR3 is TGCGCCAGCAGCTTGGCCGTATCGAGATACGAGCAGTACTTC. It translates to CASSLAVSRYEQYF.

This clone was counted a few times. CDR3 bases: TGTGCCAGCAGTTTACACAGGAATCCGGCGAACGAGCAGTACTTC. Protein sequence: CASSLHRNPANEQYF. V usage is TRBV6-2 or TRBV6-3 and J usage is TRBJ2-7; D possibly corresponds to TRBD1 (5 bases). The length of the CDR3 is 15 residues. V was trimmed by 4 bases and J by 5 bases, leaving 18 bases between them. CDR1 MNHEY and CDR2 SVGEGT come from the germline V gene.

The rearrangement joins TRBV11-3 to TRBJ2-4; 15 bases fit TRBD2. This CDR3 has 19 residues. Germline trimming cut 1 base from V and 3 bases from J; bases unmatched to any gene: 7. Germline CDR1 is SGHNT and CDR2 is YENEEA. CDR3 loop: CASSLGGLAGGPVKNIQYF. The CDR3 region has the DNA TGTGCCAGCAGCTTAGGAGGACTAGCGGGGGGGCCTGTCAAAAACATTCAGTACTTC.

This clone was counted a single time. V usage is TRBV10-1 and J usage is TRBJ1-2; 7 nucleotides match TRBD1. J lost 1 base, V lost 6 bases, and 5 bases had no gene match. Looked up from germline, CDR1 is WNHNN and CDR2 is SYGVQD (reference sequence). CDR3 length: 14 amino acids. CDR3 nucleotide sequence: TGCGCCAGCAGCACAAACAGGGGTAACTATGGCTACACCTTC. It codes for CASSTNRGNYGYTF.

The chain has TRBV19 and TRBJ1-3; D is perhaps TRBD1 (6 bases). CDR3 size: 14 residues. The ends were cut back, 5 bases at V and 4 bases at J, with 12 bases in the middle. The germline V gene encodes CDR1 LNHDA and CDR2 SQIVND (reference sequence). The CDR3 region is CASSYRDIGNTIYF. In DNA, the CDR3 is TGTGCCAGTAGTTACCGGGACATAGGAAACACCATATATTTT.

This chain links TRBV10-3 with TRBJ1-1; D is undetermined. Trimming removed 0 bases from V and 2 bases from J, with 16 bases in between. CDR1 is ENHRY, CDR2 SYGVKD, per germline. This CDR3 is 17 amino acids long. The CDR3 here is CAISESRAAGVNTEAFF. In nucleotides, the CDR3 is TGTGCCATCAGTGAGTCACGGGCCGCGGGCGTTAACACTGAAGCTTTCTTT.

This chain uses TRBV6-2 or TRBV6-3 with TRBJ2-7; 8 bases line up with TRBD1. Germline V CDR1 and CDR2: MNHEY, SVGEGT. The V segment lost 5 bases and the J segment 6 bases; nucleotides outside the gene matches: 9. The CDR3 totals 14 residues. CDR3 protein: CASSPSGGWGEQYF. In DNA form, the CDR3 reads TGTGCCAGCAGTCCATCAGGGGGCTGGGGCGAGCAGTACTTC.

This clone has only a few counts. The gene calls are TRBV10-3 and TRBJ1-2, with 12 bases fitting TRBD1. The CDR3 length is 16 residues. Germline V lookup: CDR1 ENHRY, CDR2 SYGVKD. V dropped 3 bases and J dropped 8; count of bases not matched to a gene: 10. The CDR3 loop reads CAISDSGGDRGRGYTF. CDR3 DNA sequence: TGTGCCATCAGTGACTCTGGAGGGGACAGGGGGCGAGGCTACACCTTC.

The V and J genes are TRBV24-1 and TRBJ1-1; no firm D call. CDR1 is KGHDR, CDR2 SFDVKD, per germline. V was trimmed by 12 bases and J by 5 bases, leaving 18 bases between them. CDR3 length: 13 residues. The CDR3 DNA sequence: TGTGCCGTACGCTCCCGTCGGAGTACTGAAGCTTTCTTT. This encodes CAVRSRRSTEAFF.

CDR3 bases: TGTGCCAGCAGCAAAAAGGGACAGGGTACAGCTTTCTTT. It yields the protein CASSKKGQGTAFF. The chain joins TRBV7-9 to TRBJ1-1, with 9 bases lining up with TRBD1. The V gene end was trimmed by 5 bases and the J gene end by 10 bases; junction bases not matched to a gene: 8. The CDR3 length is 13 residues. Per germline, CDR1 SEHNR and CDR2 FQNEAQ (reference sequence).

This clone appeared once. The V and J genes are TRBV5-6 and TRBJ1-4; unclear D gene. The CDR3 sequence is 15 residues long. The germline CDR1 and CDR2 sequences are SGHDT and YYEEEE. Trimming stripped 0 bases from V and 8 bases from J, with 14 bases between. The CDR3 protein is CASSLGSVGGEKLFF. DNA for the CDR3: TGTGCCAGCAGCTTGGGTAGCGTCGGAGGGGAAAAACTGTTTTTT.